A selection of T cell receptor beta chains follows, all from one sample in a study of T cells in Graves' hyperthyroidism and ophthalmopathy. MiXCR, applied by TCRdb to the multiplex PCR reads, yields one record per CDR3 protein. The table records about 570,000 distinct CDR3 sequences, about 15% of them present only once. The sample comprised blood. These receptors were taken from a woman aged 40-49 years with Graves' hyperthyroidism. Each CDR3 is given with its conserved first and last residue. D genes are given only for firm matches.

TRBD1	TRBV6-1	CASSYDRGETQYF
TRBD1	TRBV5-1	CASSSDRVTNTGELFF
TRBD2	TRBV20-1	CSAGLAGHYEQYF
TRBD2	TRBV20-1	CSADPTSGRLSEQFF
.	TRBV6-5	CASRVVATNEKLFF
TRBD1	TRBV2	CASSGTGGGEQFF
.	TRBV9	CASSVRGQNTEAFF
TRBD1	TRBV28	CASSSLSWTGSEKLFF
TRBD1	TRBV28	CASINARDRGGAGELFF
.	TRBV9	CASSVAVAPSSYNEQFF
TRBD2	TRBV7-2	CASTSGRSNEQFF
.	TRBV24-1	CATSDRDEQFF
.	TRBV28	CASSLMVISGANVLTF
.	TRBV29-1	CSVDTQSTDTQYF
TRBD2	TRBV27	CASSLVPGLASEQYF
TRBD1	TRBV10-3	CAIGESTGPGVQYF
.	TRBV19	CASSIKTAYEQYF
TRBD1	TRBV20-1	CSASRQGALWVPEAFF
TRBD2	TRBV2	CASSDRGDSYNEQFF
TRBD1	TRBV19	CASSTPPGTGVLVDTIYF
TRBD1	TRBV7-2	CASSTRDSAGEKLFF
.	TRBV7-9	CASSAPGPPAYEQYF
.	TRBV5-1	CASSPKVSTYEQYF
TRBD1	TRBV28	CASSSPRTGGGYTF
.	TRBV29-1	CSVEFGRLNYGYTF
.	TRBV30	CAWSPGLPYNEQFF
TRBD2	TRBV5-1	CASSSLAGAPDTQYF
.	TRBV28	CASRTTLYSYNEQFF
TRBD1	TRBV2	CASSVAGGNYGYTF
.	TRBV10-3	CAISEHEPLRRQEGNTGELFF
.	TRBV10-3	CAISEGGSYNSPLHF
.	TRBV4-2	CASSQDGSKGYEQYF
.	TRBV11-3	CASSNWAEAFF
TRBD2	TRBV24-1	CATSGIRGERGEQFF
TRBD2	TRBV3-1	CASSQVGGTSGQETQYF
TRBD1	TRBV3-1	CASSRTGGETEAFF
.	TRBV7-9	CASSPGVETQYF
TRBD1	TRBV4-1	CASSQVRGPQPQHF
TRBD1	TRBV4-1	CASSLTGGLGTEAFF
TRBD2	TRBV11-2	CASSLVAGGQETQYF
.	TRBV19	CASSIDVSANTEAFF
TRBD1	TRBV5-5	CASRGDRSGSYNEQFF
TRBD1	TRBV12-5	CASAYARQGKNQPQHF